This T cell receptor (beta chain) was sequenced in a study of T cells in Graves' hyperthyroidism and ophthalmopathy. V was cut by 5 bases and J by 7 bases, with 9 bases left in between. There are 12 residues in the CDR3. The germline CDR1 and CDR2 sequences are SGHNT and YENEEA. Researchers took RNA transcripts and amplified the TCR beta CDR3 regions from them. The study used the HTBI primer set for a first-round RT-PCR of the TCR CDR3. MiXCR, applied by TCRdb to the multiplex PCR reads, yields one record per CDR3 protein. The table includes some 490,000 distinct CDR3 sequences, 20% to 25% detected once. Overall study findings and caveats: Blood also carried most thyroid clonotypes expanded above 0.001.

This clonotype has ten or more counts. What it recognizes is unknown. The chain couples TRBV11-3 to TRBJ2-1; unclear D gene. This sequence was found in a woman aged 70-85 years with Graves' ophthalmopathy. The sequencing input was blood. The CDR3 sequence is CASSHGWNEQFF. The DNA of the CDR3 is TGTGCCAGCAGCCATGGGTGGAATGAGCAGTTCTTC.